The 29 T cell receptor beta chains listed next were all sequenced from one sample in a study of beta chain features in type 1 diabetes. Expressed TCRB transcripts were sequenced because the isolated RNA had all been reverse transcribed beforehand. Here immunoSEQ multiplex PCR was the method, and the copy in TCRdb shows in-frame clones only, minus some. The sample yields 200,000 to 250,000 clones, 9.5% to 13% seen once. What was sequenced was central memory CD4+ T cells from blood. Receptor source: a man aged 18 to 29 in good health.

This clone was observed a handful of times. The V gene is TRBV11-1, the J gene TRBJ2-1; the D gene is possibly TRBD2 (7 bases). Germline loops: CDR1 SGHAT, CDR2 FQDESV (reference sequence). V lost 1 base and J lost 2, with 12 bases in between. This CDR3 has 16 amino acids. The CDR3 DNA sequence: TGTGCCAGCAGCTTAGAGAGCGGGACAACCTACAATGAGCAGTTCTTC. This sequence encodes CASSLESGTTYNEQFF.

The chain joins TRBV7-8 to TRBJ1-5; 7 nucleotides agree with TRBD1. CDR3 length equals 16 residues. With V trimmed by 4 bases and J by 7 bases, 13 bases remained unmatched. CDR1 is SGHVS and CDR2 is FQNEAQ in the germline V gene. For the CDR3, the DNA is TGTGCCAGCAGCTCATTAGGAGGGGGCGAAAACCAGCCCCAGCATTTT. Protein sequence: CASSSLGGGENQPQHF.

This clone was counted many times. The chain couples TRBV5-4 to TRBJ1-2, with 8 bases fitting TRBD1. Trimming took 4 bases from V and 6 from J; bases not matched to a gene: 11. CDR1 is SGHNT, CDR2 YYREEE, per germline (reference sequence). The CDR3 loop spans 15 amino acids. The CDR3 nucleotides are TGTGCCAGCAGCGAAGGACAGGGTCTTCGTGATGGCTACACCTTC. This gives the protein CASSEGQGLRDGYTF.

Comments on this clone: This specimen includes other DNA sequences encoding the same CDR3. The chain uses TRBV30 and TRBJ2-7; TRBD1 matches 7 bases. Trimming cost V 0 bases and J 7 bases; bases outside gene matches: 0. This CDR3 is 11 amino acids long. Germline CDR1 reads GTSNPN; CDR2 reads SVGIG (reference sequence). CDR3 nucleotide sequence: TGTGCCTGGAGTGTACAGGGGGAGCAGTACTTC. Protein: CAWSVQGEQYF.

This clone has just a few counts. Compared with germline, one end of the junction differs, possibly owing to a read error. The chain links TRBV12-5 to TRBJ1-1; no clear D. This CDR3 is built from 9 residues. CDR1 is LGHNT, CDR2 FRNRAP, per germline. The CDR3 DNA sequence: TGTGCTAGTGGTTTGGTACCCATCTTT. Protein product: CASGLVPIF.

The chain uses TRBV15 and TRBJ2-5, with D perhaps TRBD1 (5 bases). The CDR3 covers 17 residues. With 1 base removed from V and 1 base from J, the gap between germline ends came to 16 bases. Germline V gene lookup returns CDR1 LNHNV and CDR2 YYDKDF (reference sequence). This CDR3 reads CATSRVLGVAAQETQYF. The CDR3 bases are TGTGCCACCAGCAGAGTATTAGGGGTAGCAGCCCAAGAGACCCAGTACTTC.

This chain links TRBV7-2 with TRBJ1-2, with D unclear. Germline V CDR1 and CDR2: SGHTA, FQGNSA. The CDR3 loop spans 13 amino acids. Trimming removed 3 bases at V and 7 bases at J, with 12 bases between. CDR3 residues: CASSLGSEIGYTF. As DNA, the CDR3 is TGTGCCAGCAGCTTGGGGTCAGAGATTGGCTACACCTTC.

This chain connects TRBV7-9 to TRBJ2-1; TRBD1 might be the D (6 bases). V was shortened by 5 bases and J by 8 bases, with 19 bases between the two germline ends. This CDR3 is built from 15 residues. Looked up from germline, CDR1 is SEHNR and CDR2 is FQNEAQ (reference sequence). The chain's CDR3 is CASSLNLQGMDEQFF. The CDR3 nucleotides read TGTGCCAGCAGCCTGAACTTACAGGGTATGGATGAGCAGTTCTTC.

This clone came up many times. The chain's CDR3 is CAIRKAYEQYF. CDR3 nucleotides: TGTGCCATCAGAAAAGCCTACGAGCAGTACTTC. This chain links TRBV10-3 with TRBJ2-7; D gene ambiguous. The germline V gene has CDR1 ENHRY and CDR2 SYGVKD. Trimming took 6 bases from V and 2 from J, leaving 5 bases between them. The CDR3 covers 11 residues.

This chain links TRBV6-5 with TRBJ2-3; D assignment may be TRBD1 or TRBD2 (5 bases each). The germline CDR1 and CDR2 sequences are MNHEY and SVGAGI. This CDR3 region has 13 residues. Trimming stripped 8 bases from V and 1 base from J, with 10 bases between. This CDR3 is CASHRTRTDTQYF. The CDR3 bases are TGTGCCAGCCACAGGACTCGCACAGATACGCAGTATTTT.

This clone was counted ten times or more. V usage is TRBV28 and J usage is TRBJ2-1; D ambiguous. This CDR3 contains 13 residues. The V end was cut by 2 bases, the J end by 4 bases, with 6 bases between. CDR1 is MDHEN, CDR2 SYDVKM, per germline. CDR3 sequence: CASSLGRYNEQFF. In DNA form, the CDR3 reads TGTGCCAGCAGTTTAGGGCGGTACAATGAGCAGTTCTTC.

The chain has TRBV5-1 and TRBJ1-2; a weak D match, TRBD1 (6 bases). The germline V gene encodes CDR1 SGHRS and CDR2 YFSETQ. The CDR3 is 12 residues long. The ends were cut back, 4 bases at V and 8 bases at J, with 12 bases in the middle. CDR3 loop: CASSEGQGGYTF. DNA for the CDR3: TGCGCCAGCAGCGAGGGACAAGGAGGCTACACCTTC.

This clone was picked up a small number of times. J is TRBJ1-2 and V is TRBV28; a possible D gene is TRBD1 (6 bases). The germline V gene has CDR1 MDHEN and CDR2 SYDVKM. Between the trimmed V and J ends, which lost 2 bases and 3 bases, there was a span of 7 bases. There are 13 residues in the CDR3. The CDR3: CASSLGTHYGYTF. The CDR3 DNA reads as TGTGCCAGCAGTTTAGGGACACACTATGGCTACACCTTC.

The rearrangement joins TRBV18 to TRBJ2-1, with 7 bases identical to TRBD1. Per the germline V gene, CDR1 is KGHSH and CDR2 is LQKENI. Losses at the gene ends were 2 bases for V and 7 bases for J; bases not matched to a gene: 11. The CDR3 covers 16 residues. Here the CDR3 reads CASSPETGQLTNEQFF. The CDR3 region has the DNA TGTGCCAGCTCACCAGAGACGGGACAGCTTACAAATGAGCAGTTCTTC. Based on the CDR3 plus reference TRBV18 and TRBJ2-1, the full variable domain is NAGVMQNPRHLVRRRGQEARLRCSPMKGHSHVYWYRQLPEEGLKFMVYLQKENIIDESGMPKERFSAEFPKEGPSILRIQQVVRGDSAAYFCASSPETGQLTNEQFFGPGTRLTVL.

The table lists this clone with a few counts. This chain links TRBV27 with TRBJ2-3; D is perhaps TRBD1 (6 bases). V gave up 3 bases and J gave up 3 bases, with 10 bases separating them. The CDR3 runs 14 residues. The germline gives CDR1 MNHEY, CDR2 SMNVEV (reference sequence). The CDR3: CASSFGQGTDTQYF. The CDR3 DNA is TGTGCCAGCAGTTTTGGGCAGGGGACAGATACGCAGTATTTT.

A few counts support this clone. The chain has TRBV5-4 and TRBJ2-6, with D possibly matching TRBD2 (5 bases). CDR1 is SGHNT, CDR2 YYREEE, per germline (reference sequence). With 4 bases removed from V and 3 bases from J, the gap between germline ends came to 17 bases. The CDR3 runs to 17 residues. CDR3 DNA: TGTGCCAGCAGCCCCCCCGCAGGAGGTTTTGGGGCCAACGTCCTGACTTTC. It yields the protein CASSPPAGGFGANVLTF.

The chain joins TRBV7-2 to TRBJ1-3; no definite D call. Germline V gives CDR1 SGHTA, CDR2 FQGNSA. The CDR3 is 12 residues long. With 5 bases removed from V and 4 bases from J, the gap between germline ends came to 6 bases. In nucleotides, the CDR3 is TGTGCCAGCAGCAACAGCGGAAACACCATATATTTT. Amino acid sequence: CASSNSGNTIYF.

This clone showed up many times. The rearrangement links TRBV7-9 to TRBJ2-3, with TRBD2 matching 14 bases. The CDR3 covers 15 residues. Germline trimming cut 4 bases from V and 8 bases from J; bases unmatched to any gene: 5. Germline V gene sequence: CDR1 SEHNR, CDR2 FQNEAQ (reference sequence). CDR3 nucleotides: TGTGCCAGCAGCTCCGGGACTAGCGGGAGACGTACGCAGTATTTT. Its translation is CASSSGTSGRRTQYF.

The table lists this clone with a few counts. V gene TRBV2 combines with J gene TRBJ2-7; D possibly matches TRBD1 or TRBD2 (5 bases each). This CDR3 is 14 amino acids long. Trimming took off 9 bases at V and 2 bases at J, with 17 bases between the two ends. Per the germline V gene, CDR1 is SNHLY and CDR2 is FYNNEI. The CDR3 is CASGDARITYEQYF. CDR3 in DNA: TGTGCCAGTGGGGACGCACGAATTACCTACGAGCAGTACTTC.

In the case of this clone: No conserved phenylalanine or tryptophan is present at the end of the CDR3, so a read error is the likely explanation. V and J are TRBV30 and TRBJ1-2; D is unclear. Germline V CDR1 and CDR2: GTSNPN, SVGIG (reference sequence). Trimming removed 3 bases at V and 8 bases at J, with 13 bases between. The CDR3 loop spans 12 amino acids. CDR3 sequence (DNA): TGTGCCTGGAGCCCTGACTTGAGCGGCTACACCCTC. Translated, it gives CAWSPDLSGYTL.

This chain joins TRBV7-3 and TRBJ2-3; 9 bases line up with TRBD1. Germline V gene lookup returns CDR1 SGHTA and CDR2 FQGTGA. There are 14 residues in the CDR3. Trimming removed 4 bases from V and 4 bases from J; junction bases left unmatched: 3. CDR3 nucleotides: TGTGCCAGCAGCTGGGGACAGGGACCAGATACGCAGTATTTT. It specifies CASSWGQGPDTQYF.

There are many counts of this clone. One end of the junction varies from germline; a read error may be responsible. V gene TRBV2 combines with J gene TRBJ2-7; 7 nucleotides agree with TRBD2. CDR1 is SNHLY and CDR2 is FYNNEI in the germline V gene. CDR3 length: 12 amino acids. CDR3 residues: CASSEAGGIENF. The CDR3 DNA is TGTGCCAGCAGTGAAGCGGGAGGGATAGAGAACTTC.

This clone was seen only a few times. As DNA, the CDR3 is TGTGCCAGCAGCTCAACTCCCAGCGGGAAGAACACCGGGGAGCTGTTTTTT. Protein: CASSSTPSGKNTGELFF. The chain uses TRBV7-6 and TRBJ2-2, with TRBD2 matching over 7 bases. J lost 1 base, V lost 4 bases, and 9 bases had no gene match. This CDR3 is 17 amino acids long. Germline CDR1 is SGHVS and CDR2 is FNYEAQ.

This clone was seen a few times. The chain employs TRBV13 and TRBJ2-3, with D possibly being TRBD2 (5 bases). There are 16 residues in the CDR3. Germline lookup yields CDR1 PRHDT and CDR2 FYEKMQ (reference sequence). The V gene lost 5 bases and the J gene lost 0 bases, with 15 bases spanning the gap. CDR3 in DNA: TGTGCCAGCAGCCTATTTAACCAGCGGAGCACAGATACGCAGTATTTT. This encodes CASSLFNQRSTDTQYF.

The V and J genes are TRBV19 and TRBJ2-1; 7 bases line up with TRBD2. CDR1 and CDR2 (germline): LNHDA, SQIVND (reference sequence). This CDR3 spans 15 amino acids. The J segment lost 5 bases and the V segment lost 6 bases, leaving 10 bases of the junction unmatched. The CDR3 region is CASSNRGGPDNEQFF. The CDR3 nucleotides are TGTGCCAGTAGCAATAGGGGAGGGCCCGACAATGAGCAGTTCTTC.

The rearrangement uses TRBV5-4 and TRBJ2-5, with 11 bases aligning to TRBD2. Germline loops: CDR1 SGHNT, CDR2 YYREEE (reference sequence). The CDR3 runs 15 residues. The ends lost 4 bases at V and 2 bases at J; junction bases unmatched: 4. As DNA, the CDR3 is TGTGCCAGCAGCAAAGGGACTAGCGGACAAGAGACCCAGTACTTC. Its translation: CASSKGTSGQETQYF.

This chain links TRBV9 with TRBJ2-2; the D is unclear. The length of the CDR3 is 14 residues. With 3 bases removed from V and 4 bases from J, the gap between germline ends came to 10 bases. Germline CDR1 and CDR2: SGDLS and YYNGEE. CDR3 residues: CASSDERSTGELFF. CDR3 coding DNA: TGTGCCAGCAGCGACGAGAGGAGCACCGGGGAGCTGTTTTTT.

The rearrangement joins TRBV4-3 to TRBJ2-1; TRBD1 matches at 10 bases. The germline gives CDR1 LGHNA, CDR2 YSLEER. The CDR3 is 16 amino acids. V lost 3 bases, J lost 5 bases, and 7 bases stayed unmatched. This chain's CDR3 is CASSQGTGEGDNEQFF. DNA for the CDR3: TGCGCCAGCAGCCAGGGGACAGGGGAAGGGGACAATGAGCAGTTCTTC.

This clone was counted ten times or more. This chain uses TRBV4-1 with TRBJ2-5; the D is unclear. This CDR3 has 15 residues. Germline values: CDR1 MGHRA, CDR2 YSYEKL. Trimming took off 0 bases at V and 5 bases at J, with 13 bases between the two ends. The DNA for the CDR3 is TGCGCCAGCAGCCAAGATGGGCTGGTAGGGGAGACCCAGTACTTC. It is translated as CASSQDGLVGETQYF.